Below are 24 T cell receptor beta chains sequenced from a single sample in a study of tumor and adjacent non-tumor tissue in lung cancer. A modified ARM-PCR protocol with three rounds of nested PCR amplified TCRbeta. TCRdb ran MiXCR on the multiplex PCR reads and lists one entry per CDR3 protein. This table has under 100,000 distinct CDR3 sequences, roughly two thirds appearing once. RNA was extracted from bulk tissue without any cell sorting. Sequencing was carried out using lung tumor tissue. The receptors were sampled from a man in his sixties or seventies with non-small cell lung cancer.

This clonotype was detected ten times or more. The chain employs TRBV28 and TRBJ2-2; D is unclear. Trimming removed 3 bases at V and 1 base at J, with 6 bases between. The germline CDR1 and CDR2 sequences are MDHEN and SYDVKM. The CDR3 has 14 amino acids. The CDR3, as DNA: TGTGCCAGCAGTTTCGAAGGGAACACCGGGGAGCTGTTTTTT. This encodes CASSFEGNTGELFF.

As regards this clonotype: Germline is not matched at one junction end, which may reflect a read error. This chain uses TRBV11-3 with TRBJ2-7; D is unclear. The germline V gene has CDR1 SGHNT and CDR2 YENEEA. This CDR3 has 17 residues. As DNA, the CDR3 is TGTACCAGCAGCTTCTTGGGCCTTAACTTGGAAGGGAACGGGCAGTACTTC. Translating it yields CTSSFLGLNLEGNGQYF.

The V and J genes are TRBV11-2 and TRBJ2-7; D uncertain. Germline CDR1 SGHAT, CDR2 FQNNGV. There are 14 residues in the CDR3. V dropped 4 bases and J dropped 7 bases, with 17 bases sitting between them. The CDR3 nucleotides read TGTGCCAGCAGCTCACGGATAGGGATGAAAGAGCAGTACTTC. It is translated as CASSSRIGMKEQYF.

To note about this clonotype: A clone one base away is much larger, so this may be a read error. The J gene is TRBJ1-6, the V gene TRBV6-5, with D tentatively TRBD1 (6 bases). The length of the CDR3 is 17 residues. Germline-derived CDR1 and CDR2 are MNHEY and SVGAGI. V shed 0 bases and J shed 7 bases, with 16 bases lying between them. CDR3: CASSYSVRDKGNSPLHF. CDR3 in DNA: TGTGCCAGCAGTTACTCGGTCAGGGACAAGGGGAATTCACCCCTCCACTTT.

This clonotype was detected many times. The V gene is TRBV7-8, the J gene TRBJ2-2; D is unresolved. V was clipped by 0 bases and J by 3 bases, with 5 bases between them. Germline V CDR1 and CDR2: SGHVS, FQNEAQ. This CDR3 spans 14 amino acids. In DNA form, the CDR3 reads TGTGCCAGCAGCTTAGCCAGCGACACCGGGGAGCTGTTTTTT. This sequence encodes CASSLASDTGELFF. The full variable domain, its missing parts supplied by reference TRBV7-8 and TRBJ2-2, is GAGVSQSPRYKVAKRGQDVALRCDPISGHVSLFWYQQALGQGPEFLTYFQNEAQLDKSGLPSDRFFAERPEGSVSTLKIQRTQQEDSAVYLCASSLASDTGELFFGEGSRLTVL.

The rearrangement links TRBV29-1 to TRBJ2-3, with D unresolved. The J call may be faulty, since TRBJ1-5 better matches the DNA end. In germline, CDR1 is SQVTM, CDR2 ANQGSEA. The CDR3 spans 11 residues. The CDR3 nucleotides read TGCAGCGTTGTAAGCACAGATACGCAGCATTTT. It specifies CSVVSTDTQHF.

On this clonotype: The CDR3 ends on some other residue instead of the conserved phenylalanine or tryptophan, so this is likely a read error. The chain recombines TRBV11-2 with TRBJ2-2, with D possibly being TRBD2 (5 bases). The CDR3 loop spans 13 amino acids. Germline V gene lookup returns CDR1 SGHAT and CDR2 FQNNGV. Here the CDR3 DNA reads TGTGCCAGCAGCTTAAAAGGAACCGGGGAACTGTTTTCT. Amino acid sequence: CASSLKGTGELFS.

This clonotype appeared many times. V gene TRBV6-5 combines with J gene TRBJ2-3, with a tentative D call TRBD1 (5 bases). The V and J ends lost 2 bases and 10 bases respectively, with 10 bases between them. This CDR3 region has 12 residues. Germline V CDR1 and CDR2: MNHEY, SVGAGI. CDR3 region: CASSYRQGAQYF. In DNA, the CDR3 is TGTGCCAGCAGTTACCGGCAAGGGGCGCAGTATTTT.

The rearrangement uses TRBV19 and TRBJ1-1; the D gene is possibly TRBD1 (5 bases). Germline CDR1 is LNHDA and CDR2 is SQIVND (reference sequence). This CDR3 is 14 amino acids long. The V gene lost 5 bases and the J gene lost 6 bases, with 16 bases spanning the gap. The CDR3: CASSAGTLTSEAFF. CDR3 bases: TGTGCCAGTAGTGCCGGGACTCTCACTTCTGAAGCTTTCTTT.

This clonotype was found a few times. The CDR3 DNA reads as TGTGCCAGCAGTGCCACAGATACGCAGTATTTT. Its translation is CASSATDTQYF. This chain connects TRBV28 to TRBJ2-3; no reliable D call. Germline-derived CDR1 and CDR2 are MDHEN and SYDVKM. V lost 5 bases and J lost 2, with 2 bases in between. The CDR3 runs 11 residues.

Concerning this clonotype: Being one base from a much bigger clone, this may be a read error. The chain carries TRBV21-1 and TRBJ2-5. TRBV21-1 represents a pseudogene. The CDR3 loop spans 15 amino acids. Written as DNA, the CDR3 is TGTGCCAGCAGCAAAGACCAACACATCCAGGAGATCCAGTACTTC. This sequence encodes CASSKDQHIQEIQYF.

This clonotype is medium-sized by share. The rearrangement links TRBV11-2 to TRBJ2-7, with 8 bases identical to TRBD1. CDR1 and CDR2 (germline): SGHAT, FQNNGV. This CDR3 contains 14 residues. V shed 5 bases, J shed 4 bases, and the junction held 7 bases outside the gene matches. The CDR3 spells CASSTSDRGYEQYF. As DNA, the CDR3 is TGTGCCAGCAGCACTTCAGACAGGGGTTACGAGCAGTACTTC.

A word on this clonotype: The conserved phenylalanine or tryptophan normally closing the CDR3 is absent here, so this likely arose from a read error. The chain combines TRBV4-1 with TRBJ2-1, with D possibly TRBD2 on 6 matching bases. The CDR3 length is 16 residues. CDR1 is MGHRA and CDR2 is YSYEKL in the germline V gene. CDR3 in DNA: TGCGCCGGCAGCCAAGAACGGCGGGGCTCTTACAATGAGCAGTTCCTC. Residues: CAGSQERRGSYNEQFL.

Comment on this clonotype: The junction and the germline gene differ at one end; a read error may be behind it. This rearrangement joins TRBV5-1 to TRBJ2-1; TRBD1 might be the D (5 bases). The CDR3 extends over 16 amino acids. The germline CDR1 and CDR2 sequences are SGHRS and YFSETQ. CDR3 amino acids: CASSLFAQAFYDEQFF. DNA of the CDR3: TGCGCCAGCAGCTTGTTTGCACAGGCTTTCTACGATGAGCAGTTCTTC. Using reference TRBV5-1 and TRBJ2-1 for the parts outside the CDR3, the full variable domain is KAGVTQTPRYLIKTRGQQVTLSCSPISGHRSVSWYQQTPGQGLQFLFEYFSETQRNKGNFPGRFSGRQFSNSRSEMNVSTLELGDSALYLCASSLFAQAFYDEQFFGPGTRLTVL.

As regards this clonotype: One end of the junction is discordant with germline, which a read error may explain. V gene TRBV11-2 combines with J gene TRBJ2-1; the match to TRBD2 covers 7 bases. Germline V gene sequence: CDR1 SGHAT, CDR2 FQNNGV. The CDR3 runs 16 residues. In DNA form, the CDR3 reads TGTGTCAGCAGCTCTCCGACTAGCTGGGGCCGAAATGAGCAGTTCTTC. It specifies CVSSSPTSWGRNEQFF.

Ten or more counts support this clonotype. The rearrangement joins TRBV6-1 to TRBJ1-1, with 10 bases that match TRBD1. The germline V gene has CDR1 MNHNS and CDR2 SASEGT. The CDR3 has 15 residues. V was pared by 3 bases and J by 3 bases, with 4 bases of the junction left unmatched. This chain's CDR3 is CASSELGTGDTEAFF. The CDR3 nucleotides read TGTGCCAGCAGTGAGCTCGGGACAGGGGACACTGAAGCTTTCTTT.

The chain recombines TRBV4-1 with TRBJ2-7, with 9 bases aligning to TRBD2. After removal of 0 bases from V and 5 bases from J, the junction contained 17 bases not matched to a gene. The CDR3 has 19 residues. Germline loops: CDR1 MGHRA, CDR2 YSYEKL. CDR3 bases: TGCGCCAGCAGCCAAGATAGTAGTCGAGGACTAGCGAGGGATAACGAGCAGTACTTC. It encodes CASSQDSSRGLARDNEQYF.

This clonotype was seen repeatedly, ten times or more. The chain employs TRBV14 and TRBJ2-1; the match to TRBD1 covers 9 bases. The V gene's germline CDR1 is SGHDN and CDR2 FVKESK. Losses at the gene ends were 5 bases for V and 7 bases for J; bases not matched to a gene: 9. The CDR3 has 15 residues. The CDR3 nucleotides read TGTGCCAGCAGCAAAACAGGGGGCGCTGGGAATGAGCAGTTCTTC. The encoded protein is CASSKTGGAGNEQFF.

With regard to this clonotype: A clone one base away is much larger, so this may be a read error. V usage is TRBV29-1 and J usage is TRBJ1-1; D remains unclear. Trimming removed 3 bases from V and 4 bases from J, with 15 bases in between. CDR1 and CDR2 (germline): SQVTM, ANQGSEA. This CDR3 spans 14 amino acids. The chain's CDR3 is CSVEVRTARTEAFF. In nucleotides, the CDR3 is TGCAGCGTTGAGGTTCGGACGGCCCGCACTGAAGCTTTCTTT. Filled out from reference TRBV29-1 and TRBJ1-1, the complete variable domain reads SAVISQKPSRDICQRGTSLTIQCQVDSQVTMMFWYRQQPGQSLTLIATANQGSEATYESGFVIDKFPISRPNLTFSTLTVSNMSPEDSSIYLCSVEVRTARTEAFFGQGTRLTVV.

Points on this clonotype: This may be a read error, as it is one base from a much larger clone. The chain's CDR3 is CASSQDQGAYDYTF. CDR3 coding DNA: TGCGCCAGCAGCCAAGATCAGGGGGCCTATGACTACACCTTC. The genes are TRBV4-1 and TRBJ1-2; 8 bases align to TRBD1. Germline V gene lookup returns CDR1 MGHRA and CDR2 YSYEKL. This CDR3 spans 14 amino acids.

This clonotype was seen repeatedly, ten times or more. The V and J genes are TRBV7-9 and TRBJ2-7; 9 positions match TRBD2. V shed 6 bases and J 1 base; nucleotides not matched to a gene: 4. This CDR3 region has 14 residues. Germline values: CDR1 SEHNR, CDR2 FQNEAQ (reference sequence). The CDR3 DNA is TGTGCCAGCAGTAGCGGGAGCGCTTCCTACGAGCAGTACTTC. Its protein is CASSSGSASYEQYF.

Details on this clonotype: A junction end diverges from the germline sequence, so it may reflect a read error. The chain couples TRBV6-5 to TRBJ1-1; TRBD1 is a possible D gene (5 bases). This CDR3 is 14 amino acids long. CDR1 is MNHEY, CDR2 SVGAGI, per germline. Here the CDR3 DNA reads TGTGCCAGTAGTTACGGCGACGAGAGGGGTGAAGCTTTCTTT. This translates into CASSYGDERGEAFF.

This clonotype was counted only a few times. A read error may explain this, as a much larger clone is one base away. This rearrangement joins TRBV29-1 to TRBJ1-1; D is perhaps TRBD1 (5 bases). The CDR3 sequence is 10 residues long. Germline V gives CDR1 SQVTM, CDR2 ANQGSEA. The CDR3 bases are TGCGGCGCCGGGACTAGTGAAGCTTTCTTT. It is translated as CGAGTSEAFF.

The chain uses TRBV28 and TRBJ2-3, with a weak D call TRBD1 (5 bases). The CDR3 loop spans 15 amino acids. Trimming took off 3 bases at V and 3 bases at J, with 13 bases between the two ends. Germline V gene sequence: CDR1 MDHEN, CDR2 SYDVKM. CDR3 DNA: TGTGCCAGCAGTTTTGGTGGGGCCCAGACAGATACGCAGTATTTT. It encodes CASSFGGAQTDTQYF.